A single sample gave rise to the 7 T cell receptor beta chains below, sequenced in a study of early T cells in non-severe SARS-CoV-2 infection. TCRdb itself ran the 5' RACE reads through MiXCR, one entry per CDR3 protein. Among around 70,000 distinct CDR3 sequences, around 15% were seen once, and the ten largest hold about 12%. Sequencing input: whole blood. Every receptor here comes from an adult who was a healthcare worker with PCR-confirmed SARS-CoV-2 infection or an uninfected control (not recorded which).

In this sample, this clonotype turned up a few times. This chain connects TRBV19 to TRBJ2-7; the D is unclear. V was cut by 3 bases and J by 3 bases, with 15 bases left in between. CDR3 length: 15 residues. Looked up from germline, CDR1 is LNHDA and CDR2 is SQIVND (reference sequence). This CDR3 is CASSIVADNFYEQYF. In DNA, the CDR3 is TGTGCCAGTAGTATTGTGGCAGACAACTTCTACGAGCAGTACTTC.

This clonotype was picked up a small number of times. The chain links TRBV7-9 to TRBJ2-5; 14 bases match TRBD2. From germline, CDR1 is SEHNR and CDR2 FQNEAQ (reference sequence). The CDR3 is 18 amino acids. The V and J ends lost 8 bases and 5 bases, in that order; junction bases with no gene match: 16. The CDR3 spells CASRMSGTSGRGRETQYF. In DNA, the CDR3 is TGTGCCAGCCGAATGAGCGGGACTAGCGGGAGAGGGCGGGAGACCCAGTACTTC.

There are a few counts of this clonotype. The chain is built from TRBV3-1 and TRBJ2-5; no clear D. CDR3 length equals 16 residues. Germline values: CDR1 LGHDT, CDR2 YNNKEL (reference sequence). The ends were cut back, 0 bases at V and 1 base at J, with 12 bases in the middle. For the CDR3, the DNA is TGTGCCAGCAGCCAAGATCTTGGAAAGGGCCAAGAGACCCAGTACTTC. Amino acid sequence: CASSQDLGKGQETQYF.

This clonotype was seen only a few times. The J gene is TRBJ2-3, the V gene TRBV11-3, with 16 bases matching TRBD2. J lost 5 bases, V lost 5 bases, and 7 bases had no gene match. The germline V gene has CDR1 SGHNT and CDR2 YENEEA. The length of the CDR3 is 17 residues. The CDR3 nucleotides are TGTGCCAGCAGCCCGGGACTAGCGGGGGGGCTTTTAGATACGCAGTATTTT. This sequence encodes CASSPGLAGGLLDTQYF.

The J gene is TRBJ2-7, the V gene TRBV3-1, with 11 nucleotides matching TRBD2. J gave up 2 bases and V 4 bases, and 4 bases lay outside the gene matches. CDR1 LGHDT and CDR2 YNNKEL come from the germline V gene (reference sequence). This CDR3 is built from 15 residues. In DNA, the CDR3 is TGTGCCAGCAGCCTGGGACTAGCGGCTACCTACGAGCAGTACTTC. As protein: CASSLGLAATYEQYF.

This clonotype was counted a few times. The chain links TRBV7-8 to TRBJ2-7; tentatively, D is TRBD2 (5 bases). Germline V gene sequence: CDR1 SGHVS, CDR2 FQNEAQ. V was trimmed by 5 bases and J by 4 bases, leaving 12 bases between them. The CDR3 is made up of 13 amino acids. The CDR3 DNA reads TGTGCCAGCAGCACACAACGGGGATACGAGCAGTACTTC. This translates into CASSTQRGYEQYF.

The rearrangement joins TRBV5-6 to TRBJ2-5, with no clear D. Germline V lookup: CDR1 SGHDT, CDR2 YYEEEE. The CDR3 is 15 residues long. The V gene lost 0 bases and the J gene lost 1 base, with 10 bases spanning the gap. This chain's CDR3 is CASSLDFLSQETQYF. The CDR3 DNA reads TGTGCCAGCAGCTTGGATTTTTTGAGCCAAGAGACCCAGTACTTC.